The 26 T cell receptor beta chains below all came from one sample that was sequenced in a study of pediatric ulcerative colitis. Clones were read by immunoSEQ multiplex PCR, and TCRdb kept only the in-frame ones, dropping some. The sample has about 36,000 clones; roughly 85% are singletons. What was sequenced was blood. Receptor source: a girl aged 10 to 17 with moderate ulcerative colitis.

The chain carries TRBV19 and TRBJ1-1; maybe TRBD1 (6 bases). V was shortened by 3 bases and J by 5 bases, with 16 bases between the two germline ends. The length of the CDR3 is 15 residues. CDR1 and CDR2 from the germline V gene are LNHDA and SQIVND (reference sequence). The CDR3 sequence is CASSIQGSAGTEAFF. The CDR3 DNA reads TGTGCCAGTAGTATTCAGGGGTCAGCAGGGACTGAAGCTTTCTTT.

V gene TRBV9 combines with J gene TRBJ2-1; 13 bases are a match to TRBD2. CDR3 length: 20 amino acids. The germline V gene has CDR1 SGDLS and CDR2 YYNGEE. With V trimmed by 0 bases and J by 15 bases, 24 bases remained unmatched. CDR3 sequence: CASSVEDRLTGTSGDNRAFF. Here the CDR3 DNA reads TGTGCCAGCAGCGTAGAGGACAGACTCACCGGGACTAGCGGGGATAATCGGGCGTTCTTC.

The V gene is TRBV28, the J gene TRBJ1-1, with TRBD1 matching 8 bases. The V segment lost 2 bases and the J segment 0 bases; nucleotides outside the gene matches: 11. Germline V gene lookup returns CDR1 MDHEN and CDR2 SYDVKM. The CDR3 is 18 amino acids. CDR3 sequence: CASSLELGQAFMNTEAFF. CDR3 DNA: TGTGCCAGCAGTTTAGAATTGGGACAGGCTTTTATGAACACTGAAGCTTTCTTT.

The chain is built from TRBV5-4 and TRBJ2-1; D may be TRBD1 or TRBD2 (5 bases each). V was pared by 4 bases and J by 1 base, with 15 bases between. CDR3 length: 16 amino acids. Per germline, CDR1 SGHNT and CDR2 YYREEE (reference sequence). CDR3 residues: CASSPTGDVSYNEQFF. CDR3 sequence (DNA): TGTGCCAGCAGCCCGACCGGGGACGTATCCTACAATGAGCAGTTCTTC.

The chain joins TRBV28 to TRBJ2-7; D possibly corresponds to TRBD1 (6 bases). V lost 6 bases to trimming and J lost 2 bases, with 26 bases between them. Germline V gene data show CDR1 as MDHEN and CDR2 as SYDVKM. This CDR3 is built from 18 residues. CDR3 sequence (DNA): TGTGCCAGCAGCTCAACCTCAAAGCAGGGGATTGTCCCCTACGAGCAGTACTTC. It specifies CASSSTSKQGIVPYEQYF.

The CDR3 DNA reads as TGCGCCAGCAGCCAATCGACAGGGACAACTACGTCATACGGGGGCTACACCTTC. Protein: CASSQSTGTTTSYGGYTF. The chain links TRBV4-1 to TRBJ1-2; 7 positions match TRBD1. With V trimmed by 2 bases and J by 8 bases, 20 bases remained unmatched. Per germline, CDR1 MGHRA and CDR2 YSYEKL. The CDR3 spans 18 residues.

The chain carries TRBV19 and TRBJ1-1; D remains ambiguous. V was clipped by 4 bases and J by 1 base, with 1 base between them. The CDR3 spans 11 residues. Germline assignment: CDR1 LNHDA and CDR2 SQIVND (reference sequence). Here the CDR3 DNA reads TGTGCCAGTAGTAAGAACACTGAAGCTTTCTTT. As protein: CASSKNTEAFF.

CDR3 nucleotides: TGTGCCAGCAGCTTACGACAGGCGAGCTCTGGAAACACCATATATTTT. Protein: CASSLRQASSGNTIYF. V is TRBV7-9 and J is TRBJ1-3, with TRBD1 as a possible D gene (6 bases). Trimming took 2 bases from V and 0 from J, leaving 11 bases between them. This CDR3 comprises 16 residues. CDR1 is SEHNR, CDR2 FQNEAQ, per germline (reference sequence). Full variable domain (remainder filled in from reference TRBV7-9 and TRBJ1-3): DTGVSQNPRHKITKRGQNVTFRCDPISEHNRLYWYRQTLGQGPEFLTYFQNEAQLEKSRLLSDRFSAERPKGSFSTLEIQRTEQGDSAMYLCASSLRQASSGNTIYFGEGSWLTVV.

This clone was counted a single time. The genes are TRBV19 and TRBJ1-1, with D unclear. This CDR3 contains 18 residues. The V end was cut by 3 bases, the J end by 1 base, with 21 bases between. The V gene's germline CDR1 is LNHDA and CDR2 SQIVND (reference sequence). The CDR3 protein is CASSMRPGKARQNTEAFF. CDR3 nucleotide sequence: TGTGCCAGTAGTATGAGGCCGGGGAAGGCACGGCAGAACACTGAAGCTTTCTTT.

The chain uses TRBV7-2 and TRBJ1-6; D may be TRBD1 (5 bases). This CDR3 is 12 amino acids long. Trimming removed 5 bases from V and 11 bases from J, with 10 bases in between. Per the germline V gene, CDR1 is SGHTA and CDR2 is FQGNSA. In DNA form, the CDR3 reads TGTGCCAGCAGCAACAGGCTACCACCCCTCCACTTT. Protein product: CASSNRLPPLHF.

V is TRBV2 and J is TRBJ2-1; 13 nucleotides agree with TRBD2. V was clipped by 6 bases and J by 6 bases; unmatched bases: 2. The CDR3 sequence is 14 residues long. The V gene's germline CDR1 is SNHLY and CDR2 FYNNEI. The CDR3 DNA sequence: TGTGCCAGCAGGGGACTAGCGGGATCCAATGAGCAGTTCTTC. Its protein is CASRGLAGSNEQFF.

This clone was detected once. The chain employs TRBV18 and TRBJ2-7; TRBD1 aligns across 7 bases. Germline V lookup: CDR1 KGHSH, CDR2 LQKENI. Trimming cost V 3 bases and J 7 bases; bases outside gene matches: 12. The length of the CDR3 is 15 residues. The CDR3 coding sequence is TGTGCCAGCTCACCCAGACAGGGCCTCTCTTGGGAGCAGTACTTC. It yields the protein CASSPRQGLSWEQYF.

This clone has more than one count but fewer than ten. This rearrangement joins TRBV2 to TRBJ1-1, with no clear D. From germline, CDR1 is SNHLY and CDR2 FYNNEI. The V end lost 7 bases, the J end lost 6 bases, and 6 bases lay between the germline ends. CDR3 length equals 10 residues. The CDR3 loop is CASKVSEAFF. The CDR3 nucleotides are TGTGCCAGCAAGGTCTCTGAAGCTTTCTTT.

The chain is built from TRBV23-1 and TRBJ2-2; D gene uncertain. TRBV23-1 is reported as an ORF; its role is uncertain. The CDR3 spans 13 residues. The V and J ends lost 0 bases and 4 bases respectively, with 3 bases between them. CDR3 protein: CASSQSVTGELFF. In nucleotides, the CDR3 is TGCGCCAGCAGTCAATCCGTCACCGGGGAGCTGTTTTTT.

The V call is TRBV11-2, the J call TRBJ2-1, with D hard to call. Germline CDR1 reads SGHAT; CDR2 reads FQNNGV. V was clipped by 0 bases and J by 4 bases, with 4 bases between them. The CDR3 extends over 13 amino acids. The CDR3 DNA follows: TGTGCCAGCAGCTTAGAGGCTTACAATGAGCAGTTCTTC. Its protein product is CASSLEAYNEQFF.

The chain has TRBV6-1 and TRBJ2-2, with D perhaps being TRBD1 or TRBD2 (7 bases each). Germline lookup yields CDR1 MNHNS and CDR2 SASEGT. The germline V and J ends were trimmed by 5 bases and 5 bases, with 15 bases remaining between them. The CDR3 is 15 residues long. This CDR3 reads CASSTKQGGTGELFF. Written as DNA, the CDR3 is TGTGCCAGCAGTACAAAGCAGGGGGGGACCGGGGAGCTGTTTTTT.

This chain uses TRBV9 with TRBJ2-7, with a possible D match to TRBD2 (7 bases). This CDR3 spans 14 amino acids. Germline V gene lookup returns CDR1 SGDLS and CDR2 YYNGEE. V lost 3 bases, J lost 2 bases, and 12 bases lay in between. The CDR3 nucleotides read TGTGCCAGCAGCGGCGGGGGCCACACCTACGAGCAGTACTTC. Translating it yields CASSGGGHTYEQYF.

V and J are TRBV6-5 and TRBJ1-1; D is possibly TRBD1 (6 bases). V was trimmed by 7 bases and J by 7 bases, leaving 16 bases between them. This CDR3 has 13 residues. Germline V gives CDR1 MNHEY, CDR2 SVGAGI. The CDR3: CASTGDIKGEAFF. In nucleotides, the CDR3 is TGTGCCAGCACCGGGGACATTAAAGGTGAAGCTTTCTTT.

This chain links TRBV11-2 with TRBJ1-1; D is unclear. V was cut by 5 bases and J by 2 bases, with 15 bases left in between. The CDR3 loop spans 15 amino acids. Germline V gene data show CDR1 as SGHAT and CDR2 as FQNNGV. The CDR3 reads CASSLGARVNTEAFF. In DNA, the CDR3 is TGTGCCAGCAGCCTAGGAGCGCGCGTAAACACTGAAGCTTTCTTT.

The chain is built from TRBV19 and TRBJ2-3, with 10 nucleotides matching TRBD2. The CDR3 length is 15 residues. Germline V CDR1 and CDR2: LNHDA, SQIVND (reference sequence). Trimming cost V 3 bases and J 0 bases; bases outside gene matches: 0. CDR3: CASSMTSGSTDTQYF. The CDR3 region has the DNA TGTGCCAGTAGTATGACTAGCGGGAGCACAGATACGCAGTATTTT.

The chain carries TRBV30 and TRBJ1-5, with D possibly TRBD1 on 5 matching bases. The V end lost 2 bases, the J end lost 0 bases, and 8 bases lay between the germline ends. CDR3 size: 14 residues. From germline, CDR1 is GTSNPN and CDR2 SVGIG (reference sequence). CDR3 protein: CAWSPRDSNQPQHF. The CDR3 DNA is TGTGCCTGGAGTCCCAGGGATAGCAATCAGCCCCAGCATTTT.

The chain has TRBV27 and TRBJ1-1; 7 nucleotides match TRBD1. CDR3 length: 14 amino acids. Germline CDR1 reads MNHEY; CDR2 reads SMNVEV (reference sequence). V lost 6 bases and J lost 4; bases outside the gene matches: 8. In DNA, the CDR3 is TGTGCCAGCAGGCAACACAGGGGAAGCACTGAAGCTTTCTTT. It translates to CASRQHRGSTEAFF.

The chain recombines TRBV19 with TRBJ1-5, with D possibly being TRBD1 (5 bases). V lost 4 bases to trimming and J lost 1 base, with 11 bases between them. From germline, CDR1 is LNHDA and CDR2 SQIVND (reference sequence). CDR3 length: 15 residues. Here the CDR3 reads CASSTGWVSNQPQHF. CDR3 in DNA: TGTGCCAGTAGTACAGGGTGGGTGAGCAATCAGCCCCAGCATTTT.

This chain connects TRBV7-6 to TRBJ2-3; no firm D call. The germline V and J ends were trimmed by 1 base and 1 base, with 12 bases remaining between them. The CDR3 is 16 residues long. Looked up from germline, CDR1 is SGHVS and CDR2 is FNYEAQ. The CDR3 DNA follows: TGTGCCAGCAGCTTAGTTCCCCGGTTTGGCACAGATACGCAGTATTTT. Encoded protein: CASSLVPRFGTDTQYF.

The CDR3 region is CASSLVASDFVDEQFF. CDR3 nucleotides: TGTGCCAGCAGCTTAGTAGCGTCGGACTTCGTCGATGAGCAGTTCTTC. The chain employs TRBV7-9 and TRBJ2-1, with a weak D call TRBD2 (5 bases). CDR3 length equals 16 residues. Germline V gene sequence: CDR1 SEHNR, CDR2 FQNEAQ (reference sequence). V gave up 1 base and J gave up 8 bases, with 18 bases separating them.

This clone was counted a few times. The V gene is TRBV9, the J gene TRBJ2-2, with TRBD1 identical over 8 bases. The V segment lost 3 bases and the J segment 4 bases; nucleotides outside the gene matches: 2. This CDR3 has 14 amino acids. Germline V gene data show CDR1 as SGDLS and CDR2 as YYNGEE. The CDR3 sequence is CASSATGGTGELFF. The CDR3 DNA is TGTGCCAGCAGCGCCACAGGGGGCACCGGGGAGCTGTTTTTT.